Each of the 28 T cell receptor beta chains below was sequenced from the same sample in a study of Graves' ophthalmopathy and Graves' hyperthyroidism. RNA transcripts served as template for amplifying TCR beta CDR3 sequences. The workflow started with a first-round RT-PCR run with HTBI primers and then moved on to a second-round multiplex PCR. TCRdb passed the multiplex PCR reads through MiXCR, listing each CDR3 protein once. The sample records about 740,000 distinct CDR3 sequences, 40% being singletons. Source material: peripheral blood. Receptors originate from an adult man with Graves' ophthalmopathy.

The chain joins TRBV5-1 to TRBJ2-7; D possibly corresponds to TRBD2 (5 bases). V was cut by 0 bases and J by 5 bases, with 15 bases left in between. The CDR3 totals 15 residues. Germline V CDR1 and CDR2: SGHRS, YFSETQ. The CDR3 loop is CASSLAQRLWDEQYF. CDR3 nucleotides: TGCGCCAGCAGCTTGGCCCAGCGGCTTTGGGACGAGCAGTACTTC.

This clonotype appeared a single time. For the CDR3, the DNA is TGTGCCAGCAGCCAATCCGGGGAGAACGTCCTGACTTTC. Its translation is CASSQSGENVLTF. The chain carries TRBV16 and TRBJ2-6, with a weak D call TRBD2 (5 bases). Germline loops: CDR1 KGHSY, CDR2 FQNENV. This CDR3 has 13 amino acids. Trimming cost V 0 bases and J 10 bases, with 7 bases left between them.

The chain employs TRBV4-3 and TRBJ2-5, with unresolved D. The germline gives CDR1 LGHNA, CDR2 YSLEER. The CDR3 is 15 amino acids. Trimming removed 4 bases from V and 0 bases from J, with 12 bases in between. CDR3 DNA: TGCGCCAGCAGCCCCCGGGTTACAGACCAAGAGACCCAGTACTTC. Its protein is CASSPRVTDQETQYF.

This clonotype showed up many times. The chain joins TRBV10-3 to TRBJ1-2; D is unresolved. Deletions cut 4 bases from V and 8 bases from J, with 8 bases between. The CDR3 extends over 11 amino acids. Germline V CDR1 and CDR2: ENHRY, SYGVKD. CDR3 sequence reads: CAISGLGGYTF. The CDR3 DNA follows: TGTGCCATCAGTGGTTTAGGGGGCTACACCTTC.

This clonotype was seen repeatedly, ten times or more. The chain joins TRBV10-3 to TRBJ1-1; D possibly corresponds to TRBD1 (5 bases). Per the germline V gene, CDR1 is ENHRY and CDR2 is SYGVKD. This CDR3 has 13 amino acids. Between the trimmed V and J ends, which lost 6 bases and 4 bases, there was a span of 12 bases. CDR3 in amino acids: CAIRQGFSTEAFF. In DNA, the CDR3 is TGTGCCATCAGGCAGGGTTTTAGCACTGAAGCTTTCTTT.

This clonotype appeared many times. The gene calls are TRBV9 and TRBJ1-2; 8 positions agree with TRBD1. Germline values: CDR1 SGDLS, CDR2 YYNGEE. The CDR3 consists of 16 residues. V dropped 0 bases and J dropped 4; count of bases not matched to a gene: 8. CDR3 DNA sequence: TGTGCCAGCAGCGTAGAAGTCCGGACAGGGACCTATGGCTACACCTTC. This encodes CASSVEVRTGTYGYTF.

This clonotype appeared once. The genes are TRBV29-1 and TRBJ2-7, with 7 positions matching TRBD2. CDR1 SQVTM and CDR2 ANQGSEA come from the germline V gene. The ends lost 3 bases at V and 9 bases at J; junction bases unmatched: 8. This CDR3 has 12 amino acids. The CDR3 sequence: CSVDPAGERQYF. For the CDR3, the DNA is TGCAGCGTTGATCCGGCGGGAGAAAGGCAGTACTTC.

V and J are TRBV20-1 and TRBJ2-6; D could derive from TRBD1 or TRBD2 (5 bases each). The CDR3 has 16 residues. Germline V CDR1 and CDR2: DFQATT, SNEGSKA (reference sequence). V was trimmed by 3 bases and J by 0 bases, leaving 12 bases between them. This CDR3 reads CSARRGLGSGANVLTF. CDR3 bases: TGCAGTGCTAGGAGGGGTCTTGGCTCTGGGGCCAACGTCCTGACTTTC.

V and J are TRBV29-1 and TRBJ2-7; 10 bases fit TRBD1. Looked up from germline, CDR1 is SQVTM and CDR2 is ANQGSEA. The junction had 5 bases not matched to a gene; V was cut back by 8 bases and J by 4 bases. This CDR3 is built from 12 residues. The CDR3 region is CSSDRGLYEQYF. For the CDR3, the DNA is TGCAGCTCCGACAGGGGGCTGTACGAGCAGTACTTC.

This clonotype was seen at least ten times. This chain links TRBV29-1 with TRBJ1-1, with 10 bases fitting TRBD1. The CDR3 runs to 11 residues. With V trimmed by 7 bases and J by 7 bases, 3 bases remained unmatched. From germline, CDR1 is SQVTM and CDR2 ANQGSEA. CDR3 nucleotides: TGCAGCGACGGGACAGGGGTTGAAGCTTTCTTT. Encoded protein: CSDGTGVEAFF.

Turning to this clonotype: A read error may be the cause here, since a much bigger clone is one base away. V is TRBV7-2 and J is TRBJ2-7; the D gene is possibly TRBD2 (6 bases). The CDR3 loop spans 15 amino acids. Germline V gene data show CDR1 as SGHTA and CDR2 as FQGNSA. The V gene lost 8 bases and the J gene lost 2 bases, with 19 bases spanning the gap. The CDR3 region is CASGSLRGLPYEQYF. CDR3 DNA: TGTGCCAGCGGCTCGTTACGGGGGTTACCCTACGAGCAGTACTTC.

The chain combines TRBV20-1 with TRBJ1-1; D is ambiguous. Germline lookup yields CDR1 DFQATT and CDR2 SNEGSKA (reference sequence). The germline V and J ends were trimmed by 3 bases and 0 bases, with 8 bases remaining between them. The CDR3 consists of 13 residues. CDR3 residues: CSARSQVNTEAFF. CDR3 DNA: TGCAGTGCTAGGTCTCAGGTGAACACTGAAGCTTTCTTT.

Many counts were recorded for this clonotype. The junction does not match germline at one end; this may be a read error. The chain couples TRBV15 to TRBJ2-6; D is ambiguous. Germline V gene lookup returns CDR1 LNHNV and CDR2 YYDKDF (reference sequence). This CDR3 is built from 8 residues. This chain's CDR3 is CATSRFVF. Written as DNA, the CDR3 is TGTGCCACCAGCAGGTTTGTTTTC.

CDR3 sequence: CSAVGLLHTGELFF. The DNA for the CDR3 is TGCAGTGCTGTCGGACTTTTACACACCGGGGAGCTGTTTTTT. V gene TRBV20-1 combines with J gene TRBJ2-2; D is perhaps TRBD2 (5 bases). V lost 5 bases, J lost 3 bases, and 13 bases lay in between. Germline V gives CDR1 DFQATT, CDR2 SNEGSKA (reference sequence). The CDR3 extends over 14 amino acids.

This clonotype was picked up a small number of times. One end of the junction is discordant with germline, which a read error may explain. This rearrangement joins TRBV5-1 to TRBJ2-7; 9 bases are shared with TRBD1. The CDR3 extends over 16 amino acids. Germline CDR1 reads SGHRS; CDR2 reads YFSETQ. CDR3 DNA sequence: TGTGCCAGCAGCTTGTGGGCCGGGACAGGGTTCTACGAGCAGTACTTC. Translated, it gives CASSLWAGTGFYEQYF.

This clonotype was detected only a few times. This chain joins TRBV20-1 and TRBJ2-7; maybe TRBD2 (6 bases). Judging by the DNA end, TRBJ2-1 fits better; the J call may be wrong. The germline CDR1 and CDR2 sequences are DFQATT and SNEGSKA (reference sequence). The length of the CDR3 is 11 residues. The CDR3 region has the DNA TGCAGTGCGCCCTCTAGCGCGGAGCAGTTCTTC. As protein: CSAPSSAEQFF.

V and J are TRBV7-2 and TRBJ2-5, with TRBD2 matching 12 bases. V lost 3 bases and J lost 5; bases outside the gene matches: 7. The CDR3 is 16 residues long. Germline CDR1 reads SGHTA; CDR2 reads FQGNSA. This CDR3 reads CASSFSSGGAGETQYF. The CDR3 DNA sequence: TGTGCCAGCAGCTTCTCTAGCGGGGGGGCCGGGGAGACCCAGTACTTC.

This clonotype was picked up a small number of times. The J gene is TRBJ2-3, the V gene TRBV7-6; D not resolved. This CDR3 spans 13 amino acids. V was trimmed by 1 base and J by 7 bases, leaving 9 bases between them. In germline, CDR1 is SGHVS, CDR2 FNYEAQ. CDR3 sequence: CASSLEYSNTQYF. The CDR3 DNA sequence: TGTGCCAGCAGCTTAGAATACTCGAATACGCAGTATTTT.

The chain employs TRBV7-9 and TRBJ2-2; D is uncertain. The CDR3 runs to 14 residues. Germline values: CDR1 SEHNR, CDR2 FQNEAQ (reference sequence). V was cut by 2 bases and J by 7 bases, with 11 bases left in between. The CDR3 is CASSLRGFDGELFF. As DNA, the CDR3 is TGTGCCAGCAGCTTACGCGGATTTGACGGGGAGCTGTTTTTT.

Here the CDR3 reads CSARRGGGGEAFF. The CDR3 DNA sequence: TGCAGTGCTAGACGGGGGGGGGGAGGTGAAGCTTTCTTT. The genes are TRBV20-1 and TRBJ1-1, with D possibly being TRBD1 (5 bases). The CDR3 is made up of 13 amino acids. Germline V gene data show CDR1 as DFQATT and CDR2 as SNEGSKA (reference sequence). Trimming stripped 2 bases from V and 7 bases from J, with 14 bases between.

The rearrangement joins TRBV20-1 to TRBJ2-3; 7 bases line up with TRBD1. The CDR3 length is 12 residues. Germline V gene data show CDR1 as DFQATT and CDR2 as SNEGSKA (reference sequence). V gave up 5 bases and J gave up 6 bases; unmatched junction bases: 5. The CDR3, as DNA: TGCAGTGCTCTCAGGGGACAGGATACGCAGTATTTT. Amino acids: CSALRGQDTQYF.

The sample holds a few counts of this clonotype. V gene TRBV4-1 combines with J gene TRBJ1-1; possibly TRBD1 for D (5 bases). The CDR3 sequence is 14 residues long. With 3 bases removed from V and 5 bases from J, the gap between germline ends came to 13 bases. Germline V gives CDR1 MGHRA, CDR2 YSYEKL. The CDR3 DNA reads TGCGCCAGCAGCCAGGGACTCCCTGGGACTGAAGCTTTCTTT. It specifies CASSQGLPGTEAFF.

The gene calls are TRBV27 and TRBJ1-2; D call uncertain. CDR1 is MNHEY and CDR2 is SMNVEV in the germline V gene (reference sequence). CDR3 length: 14 amino acids. V shed 0 bases and J shed 4 bases, with 9 bases lying between them. CDR3 in DNA: TGTGCCAGCAGTTTATCGTCGGCAGTCTATGGCTACACCTTC. The encoded protein is CASSLSSAVYGYTF.

Here the CDR3 reads CAIRASGYFTEAFF. DNA for the CDR3: TGTGCCATCAGGGCTAGCGGGTATTTCACTGAAGCTTTCTTT. V is TRBV10-3 and J is TRBJ1-1; D is undetermined. Per the germline V gene, CDR1 is ENHRY and CDR2 is SYGVKD. The CDR3 spans 14 residues. Trimming left V 6 bases short and J 4 bases short, with 15 bases between.

This chain uses TRBV15 with TRBJ1-1; 8 nucleotides line up with TRBD1. This CDR3 contains 16 residues. Trimming at V came to 0 bases and at J to 10 bases, leaving 13 bases not matched to a gene. CDR1 is LNHNV, CDR2 YYDKDF, per germline (reference sequence). Written as DNA, the CDR3 is TGTGCCACCAGCAGAGATCGCAACGAGCAACAGGGGGGAGCTTTCTTT. Its protein product is CATSRDRNEQQGGAFF.

This clonotype was seen a few times. A junction end diverges from the germline sequence, so it may reflect a read error. The J gene is TRBJ1-2, the V gene TRBV20-1; TRBD1 aligns across 8 bases. The CDR3 contains 15 residues. From germline, CDR1 is DFQATT and CDR2 SNEGSKA (reference sequence). The CDR3 nucleotides read TGCAGTGCAAGAGAGCAGGGGGCTTGGGACTATGGCTACACCTTC. It specifies CSAREQGAWDYGYTF.

The V gene is TRBV20-1, the J gene TRBJ2-7, with D possibly being TRBD2 (6 bases). CDR3 length equals 12 residues. Germline V gives CDR1 DFQATT, CDR2 SNEGSKA (reference sequence). V was shortened by 6 bases and J by 3 bases, with 12 bases between the two germline ends. The CDR3 spells CSAAGRIYEQYF. The CDR3 nucleotides are TGCAGTGCCGCGGGGCGGATCTACGAGCAGTACTTC.

This clonotype came up many times. The chain links TRBV15 to TRBJ2-6; a weak D match, TRBD2 (5 bases). The CDR3 is made up of 16 amino acids. Germline V gives CDR1 LNHNV, CDR2 YYDKDF (reference sequence). Trimming pared 1 base from V and 0 bases from J, leaving 7 bases between. The CDR3 sequence is CATSRGTASGANVLTF. The CDR3 region has the DNA TGTGCCACCAGCAGAGGGACTGCCTCTGGGGCCAACGTCCTGACTTTC.